Shown below are 3 T cell receptor beta chains from a single sample sequenced in a study of cytomegalovirus exposure and HLA in healthy donors. PCR amplification relied on 60 Vbeta primers (plus 13 Jbeta primers). Measured with immunoSEQ multiplex PCR; TCRdb has only the in-frame clones, and not every one. Among 85,000 to 100,000 clones listed, around 73% were seen once. Sequenced input: PBMCs. The receptors stem from a woman in her forties in good health and CMV-seropositive.

The genes are TRBV25-1 and TRBJ2-2, with 10 bases matching TRBD1. CDR1 is MGHDK, CDR2 SYGVNS, per germline. V was clipped by 4 bases and J by 6 bases; unmatched bases: 5. The CDR3 extends over 15 amino acids. CDR3 coding DNA: TGTGCCAGCAGTGCCCCGGGACAGGGGCCCGGGGAGCTGTTTTTT. Translation: CASSAPGQGPGELFF.

The rearrangement links TRBV15 to TRBJ2-1; 11 bases agree with TRBD2. Germline loops: CDR1 LNHNV, CDR2 YYDKDF (reference sequence). CDR3 size: 15 residues. The V gene end was trimmed by 5 bases and the J gene end by 5 bases; junction bases not matched to a gene: 5. CDR3 coding DNA: TGTGCCACCAGCTACTCGACTAGCGGGAACAATGAGCAGTTCTTC. Protein sequence: CATSYSTSGNNEQFF.

This clone has a handful of counts. The rearrangement joins TRBV7-3 to TRBJ2-2; D is unclear. This CDR3 comprises 13 residues. Germline V gene data show CDR1 as SGHTA and CDR2 as FQGTGA. Trimming took 5 bases from V and 0 from J, leaving 4 bases between them. CDR3: CASSGANTGELFF. The CDR3 bases are TGTGCCAGCAGCGGAGCGAACACCGGGGAGCTGTTTTTT. Supplemented by reference TRBV7-3 and TRBJ2-2, the full variable domain reads GAGVSQTPSNKVTEKGKYVELRCDPISGHTALYWYRQSLGQGPEFLIYFQGTGAADDSGLPNDRFFAVRPEGSVSTLKIQRTERGDSAVYLCASSGANTGELFFGEGSRLTVL.